This T cell receptor beta chain was captured in a study of vaccination and CD4 T cells after COVID-19. At the Johns Hopkins FTIC core, DNA taken from cultured CD4+ T cells was sequenced by way of the Oncomine TCR Beta short-read assay. TCRdb ran MiXCR on the PCR reads and lists one entry per CDR3 protein. The table has over 11,000 distinct CDR3 sequences, over 45% seen once. The treatment is: approximately nine-day PBMC culture with coronavirus spike peptide pools or control peptides (ViraFEST assay). The CDR3 extends over 18 amino acids. Unmatched junction bases numbered 7, after V lost 4 bases and J lost 0 bases. CDR1 and CDR2 from the germline V gene are SNHLY and FYNNEI. On this clonotype: Its specificity is unknown.

The chain links TRBV2 to TRBJ2-4, with TRBD2 identical over 12 bases. Specimen: CD4+ T cells from blood, cultured in vitro, collected before SARS-CoV-2 vaccination. This receptor was taken from a human donor who had recovered from COVID-19. CDR3 loop: CASSGGRGLAGAKNIQYF. The CDR3 DNA follows: TGTGCCAGCAGTGGGGGCAGGGGACTAGCGGGAGCCAAAAACATTCAGTACTTC.